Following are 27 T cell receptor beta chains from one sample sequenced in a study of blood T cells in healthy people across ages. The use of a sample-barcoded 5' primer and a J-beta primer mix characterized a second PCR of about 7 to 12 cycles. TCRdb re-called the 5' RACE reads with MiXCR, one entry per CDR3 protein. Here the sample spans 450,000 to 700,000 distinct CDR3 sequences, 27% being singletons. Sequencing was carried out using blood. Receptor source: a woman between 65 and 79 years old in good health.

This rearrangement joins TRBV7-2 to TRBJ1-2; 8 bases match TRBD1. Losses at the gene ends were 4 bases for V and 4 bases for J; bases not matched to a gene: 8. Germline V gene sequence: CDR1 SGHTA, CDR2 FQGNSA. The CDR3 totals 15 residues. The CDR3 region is CASSSPGTGSYGYTF. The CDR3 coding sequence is TGTGCCAGCAGCTCCCCCGGGACAGGCTCCTATGGCTACACCTTC.

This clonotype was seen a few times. The CDR3 region is CASSQDHGRSGYTF. The CDR3 nucleotides read TGCGCCAGCAGCCAAGATCACGGTCGTTCGGGCTACACCTTC. The chain combines TRBV4-3 with TRBJ1-2; no clear D. V gave up 0 bases and J gave up 8 bases, with 13 bases separating them. CDR3 size: 14 residues. Germline CDR1 is LGHNA and CDR2 is YSLEER.

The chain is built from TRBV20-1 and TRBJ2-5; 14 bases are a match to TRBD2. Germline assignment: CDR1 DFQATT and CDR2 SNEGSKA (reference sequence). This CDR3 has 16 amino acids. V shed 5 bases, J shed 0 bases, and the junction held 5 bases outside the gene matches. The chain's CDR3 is CSAGGTSGGNQETQYF. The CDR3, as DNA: TGCAGTGCTGGGGGGACTAGCGGGGGTAACCAAGAGACCCAGTACTTC.

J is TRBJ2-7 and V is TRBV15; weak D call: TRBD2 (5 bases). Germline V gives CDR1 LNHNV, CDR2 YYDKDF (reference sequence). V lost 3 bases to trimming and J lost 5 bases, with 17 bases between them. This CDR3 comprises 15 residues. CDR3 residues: CATSSQRSRVDEQYF. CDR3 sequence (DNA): TGTGCCACCAGCAGTCAAAGGTCGAGGGTCGACGAGCAGTACTTC. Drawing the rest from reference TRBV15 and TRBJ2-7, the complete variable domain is DAMVIQNPRYQVTQFGKPVTLSCSQTLNHNVMYWYQQKSSQAPKLLFHYYDKDFNNEADTPDNFQSRRPNTSFCFLDIRSPGLGDTAMYLCATSSQRSRVDEQYFGPGTRLTVT.

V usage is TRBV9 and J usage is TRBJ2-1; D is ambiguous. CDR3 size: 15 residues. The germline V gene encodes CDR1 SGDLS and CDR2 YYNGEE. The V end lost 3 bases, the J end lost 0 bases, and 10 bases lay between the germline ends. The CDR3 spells CASSAARSSYNEQFF. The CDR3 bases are TGTGCCAGCAGCGCGGCTCGGAGCTCCTACAATGAGCAGTTCTTC.

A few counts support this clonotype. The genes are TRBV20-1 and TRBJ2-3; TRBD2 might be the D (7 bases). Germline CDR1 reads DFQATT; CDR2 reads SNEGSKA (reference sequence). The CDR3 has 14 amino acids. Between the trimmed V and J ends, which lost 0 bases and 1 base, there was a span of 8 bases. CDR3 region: CSAREGGGTDTQYF. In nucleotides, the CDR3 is TGCAGTGCTAGAGAAGGGGGGGGCACAGATACGCAGTATTTT.

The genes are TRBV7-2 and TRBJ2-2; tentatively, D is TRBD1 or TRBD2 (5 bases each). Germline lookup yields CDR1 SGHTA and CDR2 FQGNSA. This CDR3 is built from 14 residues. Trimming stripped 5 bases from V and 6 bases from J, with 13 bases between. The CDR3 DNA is TGTGCCAGCAGCCTTGGGACCCTCTCCGGGGAGCTGTTTTTT. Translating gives CASSLGTLSGELFF.

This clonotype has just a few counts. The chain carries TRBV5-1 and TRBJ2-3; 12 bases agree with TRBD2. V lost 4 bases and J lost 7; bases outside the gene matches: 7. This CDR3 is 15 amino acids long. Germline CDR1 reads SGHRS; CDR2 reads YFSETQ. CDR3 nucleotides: TGCGCCAGCAGCCTACTAGCGGGGGGCGAGCATACGCAGTATTTT. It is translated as CASSLLAGGEHTQYF.

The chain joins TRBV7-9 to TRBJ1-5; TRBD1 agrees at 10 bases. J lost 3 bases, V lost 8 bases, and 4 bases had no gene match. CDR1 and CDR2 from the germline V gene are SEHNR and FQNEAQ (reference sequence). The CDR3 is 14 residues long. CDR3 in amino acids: CASGGTGVNQPQHF. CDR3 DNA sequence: TGTGCCAGCGGGGGGACAGGGGTCAATCAGCCCCAGCATTTT.

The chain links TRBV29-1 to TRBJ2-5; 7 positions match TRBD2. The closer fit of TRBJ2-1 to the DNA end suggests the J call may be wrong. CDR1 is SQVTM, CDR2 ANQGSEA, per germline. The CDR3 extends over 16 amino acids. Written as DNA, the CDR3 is TGCAGCGTCGAACCTCTTGTTAGCGGGTACGAGAATGAGCAGTTCTTC. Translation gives CSVEPLVSGYENEQFF.

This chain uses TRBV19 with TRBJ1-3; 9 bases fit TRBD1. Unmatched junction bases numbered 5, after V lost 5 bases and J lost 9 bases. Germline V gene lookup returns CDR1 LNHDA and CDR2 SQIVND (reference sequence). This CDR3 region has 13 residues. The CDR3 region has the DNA TGTGCCAGTAGTCTCGGACAGGGGATCACCATATATTTT. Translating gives CASSLGQGITIYF.

CDR3 sequence (DNA): TGTGCCAGTAGGACAGGGGGGAGTTTTAATGAGCAGTTCTTC. Amino acids: CASRTGGSFNEQFF. The chain has TRBV19 and TRBJ2-1, with 9 positions matching TRBD1. The CDR3 consists of 14 residues. The V segment lost 6 bases and the J segment 7 bases; nucleotides outside the gene matches: 7. CDR1 and CDR2 from the germline V gene are LNHDA and SQIVND (reference sequence).

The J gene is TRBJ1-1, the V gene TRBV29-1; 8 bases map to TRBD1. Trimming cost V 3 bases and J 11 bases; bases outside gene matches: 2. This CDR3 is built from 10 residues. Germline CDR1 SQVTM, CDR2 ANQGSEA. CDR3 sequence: CSVERQGAFF. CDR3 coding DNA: TGCAGCGTTGAGCGACAGGGGGCTTTCTTT.

The CDR3 region is CAWRLGQGPQETQYF. The DNA for the CDR3 is TGTGCCTGGAGGTTGGGACAGGGACCTCAAGAGACCCAGTACTTC. The chain joins TRBV30 to TRBJ2-5, with 9 bases that match TRBD1. Germline V gene sequence: CDR1 GTSNPN, CDR2 SVGIG (reference sequence). V was pared by 3 bases and J by 2 bases, with 7 bases of the junction left unmatched. This CDR3 is built from 15 residues.

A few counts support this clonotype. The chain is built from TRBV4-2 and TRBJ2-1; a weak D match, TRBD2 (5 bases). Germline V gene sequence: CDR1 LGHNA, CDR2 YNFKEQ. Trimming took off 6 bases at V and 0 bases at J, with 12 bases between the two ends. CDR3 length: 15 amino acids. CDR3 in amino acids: CASRPRGHSYNEQFF. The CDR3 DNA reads TGTGCCAGCAGACCTCGGGGTCACTCCTACAATGAGCAGTTCTTC.

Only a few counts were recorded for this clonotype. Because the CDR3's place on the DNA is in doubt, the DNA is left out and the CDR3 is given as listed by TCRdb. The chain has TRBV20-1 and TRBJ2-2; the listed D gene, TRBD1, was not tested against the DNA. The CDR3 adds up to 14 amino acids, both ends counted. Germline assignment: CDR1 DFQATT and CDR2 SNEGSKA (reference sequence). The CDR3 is CSARVAGGTGELVF.

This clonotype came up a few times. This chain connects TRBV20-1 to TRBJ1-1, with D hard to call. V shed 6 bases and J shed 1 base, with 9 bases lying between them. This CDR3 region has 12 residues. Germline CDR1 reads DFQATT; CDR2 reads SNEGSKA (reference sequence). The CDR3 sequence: CSALVKNTEAFF. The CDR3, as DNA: TGCAGTGCACTCGTCAAGAACACTGAAGCTTTCTTT.

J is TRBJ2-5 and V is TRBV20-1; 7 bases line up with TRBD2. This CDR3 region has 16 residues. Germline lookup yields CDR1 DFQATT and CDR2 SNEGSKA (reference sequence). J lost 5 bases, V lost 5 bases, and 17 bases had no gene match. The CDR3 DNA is TGCAGTGCTGGAACTAGTGGGGGGGTTGTTTGGGAGACCCAGTACTTC. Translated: CSAGTSGGVVWETQYF.

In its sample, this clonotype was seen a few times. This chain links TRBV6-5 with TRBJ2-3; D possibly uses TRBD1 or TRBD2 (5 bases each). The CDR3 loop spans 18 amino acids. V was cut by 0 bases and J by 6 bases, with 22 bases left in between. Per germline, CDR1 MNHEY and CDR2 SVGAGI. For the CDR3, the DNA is TGTGCCAGCAGTTACTCGATTGGGGGACCCCGGGACGGTGATACGCAGTATTTT. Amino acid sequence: CASSYSIGGPRDGDTQYF.

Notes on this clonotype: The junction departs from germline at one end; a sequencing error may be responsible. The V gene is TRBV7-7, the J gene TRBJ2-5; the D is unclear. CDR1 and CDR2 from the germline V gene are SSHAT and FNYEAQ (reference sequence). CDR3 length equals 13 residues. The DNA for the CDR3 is TGTGCTAGCAGCTTGGTCCTTAAAGAGACCCAGTACTTC. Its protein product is CASSLVLKETQYF. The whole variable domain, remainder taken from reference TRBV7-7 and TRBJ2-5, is GAGVSQSPRYKVTKRGQDVTLRCDPISSHATLYWYQQALGQGPEFLTYFNYEAQPDKSGLPSDRFSAERPEGSISTLTIQRTEQRDSAMYRCASSLVLKETQYFGPGTRLLVL.

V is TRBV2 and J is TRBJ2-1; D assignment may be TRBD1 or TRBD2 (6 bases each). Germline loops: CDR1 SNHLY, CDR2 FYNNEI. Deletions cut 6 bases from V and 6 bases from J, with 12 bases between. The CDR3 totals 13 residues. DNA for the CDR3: TGTGCCAGCAGGTGGACGGGGGCCAATGAGCAGTTCTTC. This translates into CASRWTGANEQFF.

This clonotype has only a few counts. The CDR3 DNA reads as TGTGCCAGCAGTCTAAGAGCGGGGGGGCCGGGAGAGACCCAGTACTTC. It is translated as CASSLRAGGPGETQYF. The rearrangement joins TRBV12-3 or TRBV12-4 to TRBJ2-5; 10 bases are a match to TRBD2. The CDR3 is 16 amino acids. The trim removed 5 bases at V and 4 bases at J, leaving 10 bases unmatched.

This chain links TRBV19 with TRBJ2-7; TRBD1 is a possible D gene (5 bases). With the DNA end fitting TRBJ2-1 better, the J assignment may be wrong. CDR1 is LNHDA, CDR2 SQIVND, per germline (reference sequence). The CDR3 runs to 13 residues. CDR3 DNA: TGTGCCAGTCTACGCACAGGAGACAATGAGCAGTTCTTC. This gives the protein CASLRTGDNEQFF.

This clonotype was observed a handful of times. CDR3 residues: CASSLRLAGVLETQYF. CDR3 nucleotide sequence: TGCGCCAGCAGCCTACGACTAGCGGGGGTGCTGGAGACCCAGTACTTC. The chain joins TRBV5-1 to TRBJ2-5; 12 bases map to TRBD2. CDR3 length equals 16 residues. J lost 5 bases, V lost 4 bases, and 9 bases had no gene match. From germline, CDR1 is SGHRS and CDR2 YFSETQ. The whole variable domain, remainder taken from reference TRBV5-1 and TRBJ2-5, is KAGVTQTPRYLIKTRGQQVTLSCSPISGHRSVSWYQQTPGQGLQFLFEYFSETQRNKGNFPGRFSGRQFSNSRSEMNVSTLELGDSALYLCASSLRLAGVLETQYFGPGTRLLVL.

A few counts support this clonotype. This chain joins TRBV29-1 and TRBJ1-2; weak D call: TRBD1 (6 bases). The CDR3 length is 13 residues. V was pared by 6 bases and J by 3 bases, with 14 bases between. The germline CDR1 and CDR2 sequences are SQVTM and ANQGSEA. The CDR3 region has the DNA TGCAGCGTCTCAGGGGACGGATACTATGGCTACACCTTC. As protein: CSVSGDGYYGYTF. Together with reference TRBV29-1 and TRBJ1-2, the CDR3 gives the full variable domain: SAVISQKPSRDICQRGTSLTIQCQVDSQVTMMFWYRQQPGQSLTLIATANQGSEATYESGFVIDKFPISRPNLTFSTLTVSNMSPEDSSIYLCSVSGDGYYGYTFGSGTRLTVV.

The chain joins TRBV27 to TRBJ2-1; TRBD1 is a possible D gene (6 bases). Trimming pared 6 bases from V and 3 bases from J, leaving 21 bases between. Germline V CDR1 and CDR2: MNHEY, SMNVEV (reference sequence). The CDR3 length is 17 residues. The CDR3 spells CASRITYGGQGYNEQFF. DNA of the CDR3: TGTGCCAGCAGGATCACATATGGGGGACAAGGCTACAATGAGCAGTTCTTC.

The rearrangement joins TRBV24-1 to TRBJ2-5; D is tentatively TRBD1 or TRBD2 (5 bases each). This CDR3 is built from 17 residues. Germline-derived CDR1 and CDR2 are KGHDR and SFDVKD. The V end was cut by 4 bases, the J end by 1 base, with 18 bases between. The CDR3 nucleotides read TGTGCCACCAGTGACTACAACTACGCTGGGGGCCAAGAGACCCAGTACTTC. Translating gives CATSDYNYAGGQETQYF.